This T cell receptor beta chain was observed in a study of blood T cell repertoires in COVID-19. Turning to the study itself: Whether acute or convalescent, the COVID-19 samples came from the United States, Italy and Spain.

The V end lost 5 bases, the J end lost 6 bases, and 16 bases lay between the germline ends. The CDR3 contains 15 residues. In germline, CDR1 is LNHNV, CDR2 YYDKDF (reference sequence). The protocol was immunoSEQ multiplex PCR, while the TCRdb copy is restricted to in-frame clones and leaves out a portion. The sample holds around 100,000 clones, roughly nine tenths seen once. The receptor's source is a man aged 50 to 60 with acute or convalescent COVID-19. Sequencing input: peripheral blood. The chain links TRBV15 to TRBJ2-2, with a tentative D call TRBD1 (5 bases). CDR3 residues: CATSFTGRRSGELFF. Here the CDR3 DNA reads TGTGCCACCAGCTTTACAGGACGGCGGTCCGGGGAGCTGTTTTTT. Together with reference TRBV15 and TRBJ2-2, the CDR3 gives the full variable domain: DAMVIQNPRYQVTQFGKPVTLSCSQTLNHNVMYWYQQKSSQAPKLLFHYYDKDFNNEADTPDNFQSRRPNTSFCFLDIRSPGLGDTAMYLCATSFTGRRSGELFFGEGSRLTVL.